These 10 T cell receptor beta chains were sequenced from one sample in a study of cytomegalovirus exposure and HLA in healthy donors. 13 Jbeta primers and 60 Vbeta primers were used for the PCR. Assay used: immunoSEQ multiplex PCR; TCRdb lists only in-frame clones, some missing. The sample holds around 75,000 clones. Sequencing was performed on PBMCs. Receptors were obtained from a man aged 50 or older in good health and CMV-seropositive.

This rearrangement joins TRBV5-4 to TRBJ1-2, with TRBD1 identical over 8 bases. The trim removed 0 bases at V and 10 bases at J, leaving 8 bases unmatched. Looked up from germline, CDR1 is SGHNT and CDR2 is YYREEE (reference sequence). This CDR3 comprises 14 residues. CDR3 nucleotides: TGTGCCAGCAGCTTGGCTAGGGACAGGAGCGTCTACACCTTC. It yields the protein CASSLARDRSVYTF. The whole variable domain, remainder taken from reference TRBV5-4 and TRBJ1-2, is ETGVTQSPTHLIKTRGQQVTLRCSSQSGHNTVSWYQQALGQGPQFIFQYYREEENGRGNFPPRFSGLQFPNYSSELNVNALELDDSALYLCASSLARDRSVYTFGSGTRLTVV.

The chain recombines TRBV5-1 with TRBJ1-1, with 7 bases aligning to TRBD1. There are 13 residues in the CDR3. Losses at the gene ends were 4 bases for V and 5 bases for J; bases not matched to a gene: 5. CDR1 and CDR2 from the germline V gene are SGHRS and YFSETQ. The CDR3 region has the DNA TGCGCCAGCAGCGCCTTGACAGGGACTGAAGCTTTCTTT. The encoded protein is CASSALTGTEAFF. Full variable domain (missing parts from reference TRBV5-1 and TRBJ1-1): KAGVTQTPRYLIKTRGQQVTLSCSPISGHRSVSWYQQTPGQGLQFLFEYFSETQRNKGNFPGRFSGRQFSNSRSEMNVSTLELGDSALYLCASSALTGTEAFFGQGTRLTVV.

This chain uses TRBV18 with TRBJ1-4; D not resolved. The CDR3 consists of 13 residues. CDR1 KGHSH and CDR2 LQKENI come from the germline V gene. The V and J ends lost 6 bases and 6 bases respectively, with 11 bases between them. CDR3 loop: CASSGGIDEKLFF. The DNA for the CDR3 is TGTGCCAGCTCCGGAGGGATCGATGAAAAACTGTTTTTT. Based on the CDR3 plus reference TRBV18 and TRBJ1-4, the full variable domain is NAGVMQNPRHLVRRRGQEARLRCSPMKGHSHVYWYRQLPEEGLKFMVYLQKENIIDESGMPKERFSAEFPKEGPSILRIQQVVRGDSAAYFCASSGGIDEKLFFGSGTQLSVL.

This rearrangement joins TRBV6-1 to TRBJ1-1; D perhaps matches TRBD1 (5 bases). Germline lookup yields CDR1 MNHNS and CDR2 SASEGT. Deletions cut 7 bases from V and 7 bases from J, with 16 bases between. CDR3 length equals 13 residues. Here the CDR3 reads CASILNIGDEAFF. As DNA, the CDR3 is TGTGCCAGCATTCTCAATATAGGGGATGAAGCTTTCTTT.

The V call is TRBV10-3, the J call TRBJ1-1, with no clear D. This CDR3 has 14 amino acids. Deletions cut 3 bases from V and 0 bases from J, with 8 bases between. Germline assignment: CDR1 ENHRY and CDR2 SYGVKD. The DNA of the CDR3 is TGTGCCATCAGTGACCCCAGGCTGAACACTGAAGCTTTCTTT. It codes for CAISDPRLNTEAFF.

V usage is TRBV30 and J usage is TRBJ1-1; D uncertain. This CDR3 region has 12 residues. The germline V and J ends were trimmed by 4 bases and 2 bases, with 8 bases remaining between them. The germline V gene encodes CDR1 GTSNPN and CDR2 SVGIG (reference sequence). DNA of the CDR3: TGTGCCTGGAATTATAGAAACACTGAAGCTTTCTTT. Amino acids: CAWNYRNTEAFF.

The chain is built from TRBV6-1 and TRBJ1-1; D ambiguous. Germline V CDR1 and CDR2: MNHNS, SASEGT. V was clipped by 2 bases and J by 0 bases, with 7 bases between them. The CDR3 sequence is 14 residues long. The CDR3 protein is CASSELYLNTEAFF. CDR3 DNA sequence: TGTGCCAGCAGTGAACTCTACTTGAACACTGAAGCTTTCTTT.

The gene calls are TRBV19 and TRBJ1-2, with D hard to call. The CDR3 spans 12 residues. Deletions cut 8 bases from V and 2 bases from J, with 9 bases between. Per the germline V gene, CDR1 is LNHDA and CDR2 is SQIVND (reference sequence). DNA of the CDR3: TGTGCCAGTTATGACGGGAACTATGGCTACACCTTC. Encoded protein: CASYDGNYGYTF.

The genes are TRBV6-5 and TRBJ1-2, with D unresolved. This CDR3 has 15 residues. The V end lost 6 bases, the J end lost 6 bases, and 20 bases lay between the germline ends. The V gene's germline CDR1 is MNHEY and CDR2 SVGAGI. The CDR3 DNA sequence: TGTGCCAGCAGCCGAACGACAAGTTCTCCTGATGGCTACACCTTC. Amino acids: CASSRTTSSPDGYTF.

Of note for this clone: The sample has other DNA sequences that encode this CDR3 too. This sequence joins TRBV5-1 and TRBJ1-1; weak D call: TRBD1 (5 bases). V was trimmed by 2 bases and J by 4 bases, leaving 9 bases between them. From germline, CDR1 is SGHRS and CDR2 YFSETQ. This CDR3 is built from 13 residues. The CDR3 DNA follows: TGCGCCAGCAGCTTAAGGGGCGGCACTGAAGCTTTCTTT. It yields the protein CASSLRGGTEAFF.